Listed below are T cell receptor beta chains from one sample, sequenced in a study of blood T cells in healthy people across ages. In TCRdb, the 5' RACE reads were re-called with MiXCR into one record per CDR3 protein. The sample lists about 670,000 distinct CDR3 sequences; approximately 52% were seen once. The sequenced sample was blood. The receptors were gathered from a woman older than 75 in good health. Both conserved end residues are part of each CDR3. Each record gives: D gene, J gene, clone size, V gene, CDR3 DNA, CDR3 protein. The D gene is left open where the match is weak. Some rows have no size entry. The others give once, few or many, or a class for an expanded clone.

D: -
J: TRBJ2-7
size: few
V: TRBV5-1
DNA: TGCGCCAGCAGCTCCGGGACAAACCGAGCTTACGAGCAGTACTTC
CDR3: CASSSGTNRAYEQYF

D: -
J: TRBJ2-3
size: -
V: TRBV29-1
DNA: TGCAGCGTTGTTACCTCATGGGGCACAGATACGCAGTATTTT
CDR3: CSVVTSWGTDTQYF

D: TRBD2
J: TRBJ2-5
size: few
V: TRBV5-1
DNA: TGCGCCAGCAGCCGACGGACTAGCGGGCGACAAGAGACCCAGTACTTC
CDR3: CASSRRTSGRQETQYF

D: -
J: TRBJ1-4
size: -
V: TRBV7-9
DNA: TGTGCCGGCAGTCAAGGGTCGACTAATGAAAAACTGTTTTTT
CDR3: CAGSQGSTNEKLFF

D: -
J: TRBJ1-6
size: -
V: TRBV5-1
DNA: TGCGCCAGCAGCTTGTCGGTTTCGGACAATTATCTTTCACCCCTCCACTTT
CDR3: CASSLSVSDNYLSPLHF

D: TRBD1
J: TRBJ2-1
size: many
V: TRBV28
DNA: TGTGCCAGCCCGACAGGGGAGAGGTCCTACAATGAGCAGTTCTTC
CDR3: CASPTGERSYNEQFF

D: TRBD1
J: TRBJ2-3
size: -
V: TRBV6-5
DNA: TGTGCCAGCAGTTATAGACAGGGGGTGTCAGATACGCAGTATTTT
CDR3: CASSYRQGVSDTQYF

D: -
J: TRBJ2-1
size: -
V: TRBV25-1
DNA: TGTGCCTGCACCCCGACAGTTTCGAATGAGCAGTTCTTC
CDR3: CACTPTVSNEQFF

D: -
J: TRBJ1-1
size: -
V: TRBV10-3
DNA: TGTGCCCTCCGACAGTCGGGGGCGGACACTGAAGCTTTCTTT
CDR3: CALRQSGADTEAFF

D: -
J: TRBJ1-4
size: -
V: TRBV12-3/TRBV12-4
DNA: TGTGCCAGCAGTGGGGGTGGAAAACTGTTTTTT
CDR3: CASSGGGKLFF

D: -
J: TRBJ1-2
size: many
V: TRBV7-9
DNA: TGTGCCAGCAGCTCAATCGACAGACAGTTGGGCTACACCTTC
CDR3: CASSSIDRQLGYTF

D: TRBD1
J: TRBJ2-3
size: -
V: TRBV29-1
DNA: TGCAGCGGCGGACAGGGTCGCACAGATACGCAGTATTTT
CDR3: CSGGQGRTDTQYF

D: -
J: TRBJ2-5
size: -
V: TRBV12-3/TRBV12-4
DNA: TGTGCCAGCAGTGGAACAGGGAGGCAAGAGACCCAGTACTTC
CDR3: CASSGTGRQETQYF

D: TRBD1
J: TRBJ2-1
size: many
V: TRBV28
DNA: TGTGCCAACTCTGCCACTCTTCGGGACAGGGATGGTGGGGCCCGCAATGAGCAGTTCTTC
CDR3: CANSATLRDRDGGARNEQFF

D: -
J: TRBJ1-3
size: -
V: TRBV3-1
DNA: TGTGCCAGCAGCCAAGTGCCGGCACTCGGAAACACCATATATTTT
CDR3: CASSQVPALGNTIYF

D: -
J: TRBJ1-4
size: -
V: TRBV6-1
DNA: TGTGCCGGCAGTCCCTCTCCGACGGGGAGATCGACTAATGAAAAACTGTTTTTT
CDR3: CAGSPSPTGRSTNEKLFF

D: -
J: TRBJ2-7
size: many
V: TRBV6-6
DNA: TGTGCCAGCAGTTACCTCTACGGATACGAGCAGTACTTC
CDR3: CASSYLYGYEQYF

D: TRBD2
J: TRBJ2-2
size: -
V: TRBV28
DNA: TGTGCCAGCAGTGGATCCGGGACTAGCGGGGGGGGCACCGGGGAGCTGTTTTTT
CDR3: CASSGSGTSGGGTGELFF

D: -
J: TRBJ1-2
size: -
V: TRBV12-3/TRBV12-4
DNA: TGTGCCAGCAGTTTAAATCCGAGAGGAATTACTAACTATGGCTACACCTTC
CDR3: CASSLNPRGITNYGYTF

D: -
J: TRBJ2-1
size: few
V: TRBV3-1
DNA: TGTGCCAGCAGCCAAGGTGCCGGGACCTACAATGAGCAGTTCTTC
CDR3: CASSQGAGTYNEQFF

D: TRBD2
J: TRBJ2-3
size: -
V: TRBV4-2
DNA: TGTGCCAGCAGCCAGGCGGCGGGGGAAGATACGCAGTATTTT
CDR3: CASSQAAGEDTQYF

D: -
J: TRBJ2-5
size: few
V: TRBV7-9
DNA: TGTGCCAGCAGCTTACGGGGGGCGCTTGAGACCCAGTACTTC
CDR3: CASSLRGALETQYF

D: -
J: TRBJ2-1
size: -
V: TRBV6-2/TRBV6-3
DNA: TGTGCCAGCCATTCCTACTCAGGAGACAATGAGCAGTTCTTC
CDR3: CASHSYSGDNEQFF

D: TRBD1
J: TRBJ1-1
size: -
V: TRBV12-3/TRBV12-4
DNA: TGTGCCAGCAGTTTAATTGGGACAGGTAACCCCCTCACTGAAGCTTTCTTT
CDR3: CASSLIGTGNPLTEAFF

D: -
J: TRBJ1-5
size: -
V: TRBV3-1
DNA: TGTGCCAGCAGCCGGAGAGGGATCAATCAGCCCCAGCATTTT
CDR3: CASSRRGINQPQHF

D: TRBD1
J: TRBJ2-3
size: -
V: TRBV2
DNA: TGTGCCAGCGGACAGGCGATACCAGGGGATACGCAGTATTTT
CDR3: CASGQAIPGDTQYF

D: -
J: TRBJ1-1
size: many
V: TRBV6-6
DNA: TGTGCCAGCAGTCAATCTAACACTGAAGCTTTCTTT
CDR3: CASSQSNTEAFF

D: -
J: TRBJ1-1
size: few
V: TRBV7-3
DNA: TGTGCCAGCAGCCCCCCGCAGCAGATGAACACTGAAGCTTTCTTT
CDR3: CASSPPQQMNTEAFF

D: -
J: TRBJ1-5
size: -
V: TRBV24-1
DNA: TGTGCCACCAGTGATGGCGGGCTCTATAGCAATCAGCCCCAGCATTTT
CDR3: CATSDGGLYSNQPQHF

D: -
J: TRBJ2-5
size: -
V: TRBV7-2
DNA: TGTGCCAGCAGCTTAGCAAGGACGTTACCGAGGGAGACCCAGTACTTC
CDR3: CASSLARTLPRETQYF

D: TRBD1
J: TRBJ2-7
size: many
V: TRBV20-1
DNA: TGCAGTGCTAGATCCCCGGACAGGTCCTACGAGCAGTACTTC
CDR3: CSARSPDRSYEQYF

D: -
J: TRBJ2-5
size: -
V: TRBV3-1
DNA: TGTGCCAGCAGCCAAGTCCCAGGGCCAGAGACCCAGTACTTC
CDR3: CASSQVPGPETQYF

D: TRBD1
J: TRBJ2-7
size: many
V: TRBV20-1
DNA: TGCAGTGCTAGCGGACAGGCCTACGAGCAGTACTTC
CDR3: CSASGQAYEQYF

D: TRBD2
J: TRBJ2-1
size: -
V: TRBV27
DNA: TGTGCCAGCAAGGGCAACACCGGACTAGCGGGAGGGCCTTCCCACAATGAGCAGTTCTTC
CDR3: CASKGNTGLAGGPSHNEQFF

D: -
J: TRBJ2-7
size: -
V: TRBV20-1
DNA: TGCAGTGCAAAGTGGGGCTACGAGCAGTACTTC
CDR3: CSAKWGYEQYF

D: -
J: TRBJ1-1
size: -
V: TRBV13
DNA: TGTGCCAGTCTCCGGGACGGTGGAATAGAAGTTTTCTTT
CDR3: CASLRDGGIEVFF

D: TRBD2
J: TRBJ2-1
size: -
V: TRBV4-2
DNA: TGTGCCAGCAGCCAAGTGGGGACTAGCGGGATCAATGAGCAGTTCTTC
CDR3: CASSQVGTSGINEQFF

D: -
J: TRBJ2-7
size: -
V: TRBV29-1
DNA: TGCAGTGCAGGGCATACCTACGAGCAGTACTTC
CDR3: CSAGHTYEQYF

D: TRBD1
J: TRBJ1-2
size: -
V: TRBV5-1
DNA: TGCGCCAGCAGCCCAACGACAGGGGGAGTTTATGGCTACACCTTC
CDR3: CASSPTTGGVYGYTF

D: -
J: TRBJ2-1
size: many
V: TRBV19
DNA: TGTGCCAGTAGTATAGTGGCTAGCCCTAATGAGCAGTTCTTC
CDR3: CASSIVASPNEQFF

D: TRBD1
J: TRBJ2-2
size: -
V: TRBV9
DNA: TGTGCCAGCAGTGGGACAGTTAACACCGGGGAGCTGTTTTTT
CDR3: CASSGTVNTGELFF

D: -
J: TRBJ2-7
size: many
V: TRBV3-1
DNA: TGTGCCAGCAGCCAAGATTTAGGTCCAACGGACGAGCAGTACTTC
CDR3: CASSQDLGPTDEQYF

D: -
J: TRBJ2-7
size: -
V: TRBV5-5
DNA: TGTGCCAGCAGCTTGTCGGGGGACGGAACCTACAATGAGCAGTACTTC
CDR3: CASSLSGDGTYNEQYF

D: TRBD2
J: TRBJ2-3
size: many
V: TRBV10-3
DNA: TGTGCCATCGGTGAAGCCAGGACTAGCTTAACAGATACGCAGTATTTT
CDR3: CAIGEARTSLTDTQYF

D: TRBD1
J: TRBJ2-5
size: -
V: TRBV3-1
DNA: TGTACCAGTAGCCTCCTTTGGACAGGGGACGAGACCCAGTACTTC
CDR3: CTSSLLWTGDETQYF

D: -
J: TRBJ2-3
size: -
V: TRBV12-3/TRBV12-4
DNA: TGTGCCAGCAGCAGAGTGACAGCGGATGCGCAGTATTTT
CDR3: CASSRVTADAQYF

D: -
J: TRBJ2-3
size: many
V: TRBV9
DNA: TGTGCCAGCAGCGTAGCGGGATCCCTAAAAACAGATACGCAGTATTTT
CDR3: CASSVAGSLKTDTQYF

D: -
J: TRBJ2-7
size: -
V: TRBV28
DNA: TGTGCCACCCGATCGGACAGTCCACCCTACGAGCAGTACTTC
CDR3: CATRSDSPPYEQYF

D: -
J: TRBJ2-7
size: many
V: TRBV2
DNA: TGTGCCAGCAGTGAAGCGGGGATCTCCTACGAGCAGTACTTC
CDR3: CASSEAGISYEQYF

D: -
J: TRBJ2-7
size: -
V: TRBV29-1
DNA: TGCAGCGTTGAAAGGACATTGGGAGAGCAGTACTTC
CDR3: CSVERTLGEQYF

D: -
J: TRBJ1-6
size: -
V: TRBV4-2
DNA: TGTGCCAGCAGCGCTCCTGAGAGGGGCAATTCACCCCTCCACTTT
CDR3: CASSAPERGNSPLHF

D: -
J: TRBJ2-3
size: -
V: TRBV20-1
DNA: TGCAGTGCTAGCTGGGGGGAAGATACGCAGTATTTT
CDR3: CSASWGEDTQYF

D: TRBD1
J: TRBJ2-7
size: -
V: TRBV20-1
DNA: TGCAGTGCTCATACCGGGACAGGGAAATTCGGCGAGCAGTACTTC
CDR3: CSAHTGTGKFGEQYF

D: TRBD2
J: TRBJ2-1
size: -
V: TRBV4-1
DNA: TGCGCCAGCAGCCAAAAGAGCGGGGGGGCGACGCGCAATGAGCAGTTCTTC
CDR3: CASSQKSGGATRNEQFF

D: -
J: TRBJ1-2
size: -
V: TRBV19
DNA: TGTGCCAGTACTACTGGGGAGCTGACTAACTATGGCTACACCTTC
CDR3: CASTTGELTNYGYTF

D: -
J: TRBJ2-1
size: few
V: TRBV20-1
DNA: TGCAGTGCTATTGGTGGGACCAATACCTACAATGAGCAGTTCTTC
CDR3: CSAIGGTNTYNEQFF

D: TRBD1
J: TRBJ1-2
size: -
V: TRBV2
DNA: TGTGCCGGCAGGGACGGACAGGTTATCTATGGCTACACCTTC
CDR3: CAGRDGQVIYGYTF

D: TRBD2
J: TRBJ2-1
size: -
V: TRBV5-1
DNA: TGCGCCAGCAGCCTATCAAAGGGACTAGCAACGAATGAGCAGTTCTTC
CDR3: CASSLSKGLATNEQFF

D: -
J: TRBJ2-2
size: -
V: TRBV7-3
DNA: TGTGCCAGCAGCTTAACGGGTAGCACCGGGGAGCTGTTTTTT
CDR3: CASSLTGSTGELFF